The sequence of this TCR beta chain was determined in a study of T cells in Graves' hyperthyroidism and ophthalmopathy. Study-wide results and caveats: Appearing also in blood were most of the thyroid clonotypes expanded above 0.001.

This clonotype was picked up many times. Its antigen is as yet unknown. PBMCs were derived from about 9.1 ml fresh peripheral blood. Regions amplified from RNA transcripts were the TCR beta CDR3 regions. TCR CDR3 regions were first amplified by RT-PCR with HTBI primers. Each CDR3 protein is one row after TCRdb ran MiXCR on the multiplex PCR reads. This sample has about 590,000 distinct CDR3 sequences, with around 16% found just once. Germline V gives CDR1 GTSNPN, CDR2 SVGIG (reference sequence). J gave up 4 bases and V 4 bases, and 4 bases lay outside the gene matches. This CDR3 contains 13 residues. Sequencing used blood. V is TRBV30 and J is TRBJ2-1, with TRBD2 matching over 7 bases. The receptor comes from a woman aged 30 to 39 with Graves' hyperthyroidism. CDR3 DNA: TGTGCCTGGAAGGCGGGAGCGTACAATGAGCAGTTCTTC. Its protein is CAWKAGAYNEQFF.